The 16 T cell receptor beta chains listed next were all sequenced from one sample in a study of blood T cell repertoires in COVID-19. TCRdb keeps only in-frame clones here, not all; method: immunoSEQ multiplex PCR. Of roughly 100,000 clones detected, roughly 87% appear once; the ten largest clones hold approximately 5.4%. The material sequenced was peripheral blood. These receptors were collected from a woman in her forties or fifties with COVID-19, enrolled during active disease.

The V call is TRBV18, the J call TRBJ2-7; 10 bases fit TRBD1. The CDR3 loop spans 16 amino acids. V lost 4 bases and J lost 3; bases outside the gene matches: 9. The V gene's germline CDR1 is KGHSH and CDR2 LQKENI. The CDR3 sequence: CASSQGGQGGIYEQYF. The CDR3 region has the DNA TGTGCCAGCTCACAGGGAGGACAGGGGGGAATCTACGAGCAGTACTTC.

The chain is built from TRBV7-3 and TRBJ1-1; D is unresolved. CDR1 and CDR2 (germline): SGHTA, FQGTGA. The CDR3 loop spans 15 amino acids. The V end lost 3 bases, the J end lost 1 base, and 12 bases lay between the germline ends. The CDR3 region has the DNA TGTGCCAGCAGCTTGCTGGCAGGTTCGAACACTGAAGCTTTCTTT. This gives the protein CASSLLAGSNTEAFF.

The chain employs TRBV14 and TRBJ2-7; D remains unclear. Germline CDR1 and CDR2: SGHDN and FVKESK. Deletions cut 1 base from V and 3 bases from J, with 10 bases between. This CDR3 comprises 14 residues. Here the CDR3 DNA reads TGTGCCAGCAGCCAAGGGGCAGGCTTCTACGAGCAGTACTTC. Residues: CASSQGAGFYEQYF.

About this clone: This same CDR3 is encoded by further DNA sequences in the sample. The rearrangement links TRBV7-9 to TRBJ1-6; TRBD1 agrees at 10 bases. V gave up 5 bases and J gave up 7 bases; unmatched junction bases: 5. Per the germline V gene, CDR1 is SEHNR and CDR2 is FQNEAQ (reference sequence). The length of the CDR3 is 15 residues. The CDR3 here is CASSLGQGDNSPLHF. CDR3 DNA sequence: TGTGCCAGCAGCCTAGGACAGGGGGACAATTCACCCCTCCACTTT.

The genes are TRBV18 and TRBJ1-2; possibly TRBD1 for D (6 bases). CDR3 size: 13 residues. Per the germline V gene, CDR1 is KGHSH and CDR2 is LQKENI. Trimming took 3 bases from V and 4 from J, leaving 9 bases between them. CDR3 residues: CASSPLQGYGYTF. The CDR3 region has the DNA TGTGCCAGCTCACCGCTACAGGGCTATGGCTACACCTTC.

This chain links TRBV6-5 with TRBJ2-3; D uncertain. CDR3 length equals 13 residues. Between the trimmed V and J ends, which lost 6 bases and 4 bases, there was a span of 11 bases. Germline assignment: CDR1 MNHEY and CDR2 SVGAGI. CDR3 protein: CASRLISSDTQYF. The CDR3 bases are TGTGCCAGCAGACTGATCTCCTCAGATACGCAGTATTTT.

The V call is TRBV3-1 (or the pseudogene TRBV3-2), the J call TRBJ1-6, with D maybe TRBD1 (6 bases). This CDR3 is 13 amino acids long. CDR1 and CDR2 from the germline V gene are LGHDT and YNNKEL (reference sequence). V lost 1 base to trimming and J lost 9 bases, with 7 bases between them. CDR3 protein: CASSQADSSPLHF. The CDR3 nucleotides are TGTGCCAGCAGCCAAGCGGACAGTTCACCCCTCCACTTT.

The rearrangement joins TRBV5-1 to TRBJ2-5; D is uncertain. The V end lost 1 base, the J end lost 2 bases, and 6 bases lay between the germline ends. The CDR3 spans 13 residues. Germline V CDR1 and CDR2: SGHRS, YFSETQ. This CDR3 reads CASSLQLQETQYF. DNA of the CDR3: TGCGCCAGCAGCTTGCAACTGCAAGAGACCCAGTACTTC. The full variable domain, in which reference TRBV5-1 and TRBJ2-5 provide the parts outside the CDR3, is KAGVTQTPRYLIKTRGQQVTLSCSPISGHRSVSWYQQTPGQGLQFLFEYFSETQRNKGNFPGRFSGRQFSNSRSEMNVSTLELGDSALYLCASSLQLQETQYFGPGTRLLVL.

The gene calls are TRBV4-1 and TRBJ1-2, with 10 bases fitting TRBD1. V shed 4 bases and J 7 bases; nucleotides not matched to a gene: 6. CDR1 MGHRA and CDR2 YSYEKL come from the germline V gene. The length of the CDR3 is 14 residues. The CDR3: CASSPARTGGGYTF. The DNA of the CDR3 is TGCGCCAGCAGCCCGGCGCGGACAGGGGGTGGCTACACCTTC.

This clone was detected only once. The rearrangement joins TRBV9 to TRBJ2-1, with 7 bases lining up with TRBD2. The CDR3 runs to 15 residues. Germline V CDR1 and CDR2: SGDLS, YYNGEE. The V gene end was trimmed by 3 bases and the J gene end by 4 bases; junction bases not matched to a gene: 7. The CDR3 spells CASSDPSGPYNEQFF. CDR3 bases: TGTGCCAGCAGCGACCCTAGCGGACCATACAATGAGCAGTTCTTC.

The chain is built from TRBV15 and TRBJ2-5; D gene unclear. Germline V gives CDR1 LNHNV, CDR2 YYDKDF (reference sequence). The CDR3 is 12 amino acids. V dropped 5 bases and J dropped 2 bases, with 6 bases sitting between them. CDR3 in DNA: TGTGCCACCAGCGCGTTTCAAGAGACCCAGTACTTC. The encoded protein is CATSAFQETQYF.

This clone has only a few counts. The rearrangement uses TRBV5-1 and TRBJ2-7; 9 bases agree with TRBD1. The germline gives CDR1 SGHRS, CDR2 YFSETQ. J was trimmed by 5 bases and V by 1 base; bases with no gene match: 7. The CDR3 sequence is 15 residues long. The CDR3: CASSLSATGGNEQYF. CDR3 nucleotide sequence: TGCGCCAGCAGCTTGAGCGCCACAGGGGGCAACGAGCAGTACTTC.

The rearrangement joins TRBV19 to TRBJ2-1; TRBD2 is a possible D gene (6 bases). V was clipped by 4 bases and J by 3 bases, with 10 bases between them. The germline V gene has CDR1 LNHDA and CDR2 SQIVND (reference sequence). The CDR3 spans 14 residues. CDR3 bases: TGTGCCAGTAGTACCGGGACTCGCTACAATGAGCAGTTCTTC. The encoded protein is CASSTGTRYNEQFF.

V and J are TRBV3-1 (or the pseudogene TRBV3-2) and TRBJ1-3; D unresolved. Looked up from germline, CDR1 is LGHDT and CDR2 is YNNKEL (reference sequence). V lost 1 base and J lost 1, with 8 bases in between. The CDR3 is 15 residues long. CDR3 region: CASSQVEKSGNTIYF. CDR3 coding DNA: TGTGCCAGCAGCCAAGTCGAGAAATCTGGAAACACCATATATTTT.

The chain employs TRBV7-2 and TRBJ2-5, with 12 nucleotides matching TRBD2. The V segment lost 5 bases and the J segment 1 base; nucleotides outside the gene matches: 2. Germline CDR1 SGHTA, CDR2 FQGNSA. The CDR3 extends over 15 amino acids. CDR3 sequence reads: CASSVTSGGQETQYF. CDR3 coding DNA: TGTGCCAGCAGCGTGACTAGCGGGGGCCAAGAGACCCAGTACTTC.

This sequence joins TRBV30 and TRBJ2-5; 7 bases are shared with TRBD1. CDR3 length: 14 residues. CDR1 is GTSNPN, CDR2 SVGIG, per germline (reference sequence). With V trimmed by 5 bases and J by 2 bases, 8 bases remained unmatched. The CDR3 reads CAWDWGQLQETQYF. The CDR3 nucleotides are TGTGCCTGGGATTGGGGACAGTTACAAGAGACCCAGTACTTC. Variable domain in full (rest from reference TRBV30 and TRBJ2-5): SQTIHQWPATLVQPVGSPLSLECTVEGTSNPNLYWYRQAAGRGLQLLFYSVGIGQISSEVPQNLSASRPQDRQFILSSKKLLLSDSGFYLCAWDWGQLQETQYFGPGTRLLVL.